This TCR beta chain was sequenced during a study of T cell responses to AZD1222 COVID-19 vaccine. This CDR3 is built from 15 residues. Germline V gene data show CDR1 as LNHDA and CDR2 as SQIVND (reference sequence). Trimming cost V 3 bases and J 0 bases, with 9 bases left between them. Profiled with immunoSEQ multiplex PCR; TCRdb holds only in-frame clones, not every one. Of 90,000 to 120,000 clones in the sample, roughly 93% are singletons; the top ten hold less than 5%. The TCR comes from an adult in good health. Sequenced here: peripheral blood, sampled on day 0 of AZD1222 vaccination. The J gene is TRBJ1-3, the V gene TRBV19; D ambiguous. CDR3 loop: CASSISVSSGNTIYF. The DNA of the CDR3 is TGTGCCAGTAGTATCTCAGTTAGCTCTGGAAACACCATATATTTT.